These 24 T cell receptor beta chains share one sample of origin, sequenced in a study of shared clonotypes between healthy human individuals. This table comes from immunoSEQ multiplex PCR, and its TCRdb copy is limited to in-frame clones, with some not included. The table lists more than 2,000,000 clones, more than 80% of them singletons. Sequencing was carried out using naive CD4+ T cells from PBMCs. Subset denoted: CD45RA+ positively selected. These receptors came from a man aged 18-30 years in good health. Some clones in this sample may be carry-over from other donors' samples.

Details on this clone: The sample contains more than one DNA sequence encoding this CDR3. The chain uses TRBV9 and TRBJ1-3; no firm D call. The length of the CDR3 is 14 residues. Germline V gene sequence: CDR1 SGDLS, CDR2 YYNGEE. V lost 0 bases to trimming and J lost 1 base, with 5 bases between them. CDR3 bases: TGTGCCAGCAGCGTAGGGAGGTCTGGAAACACCATATATTTT. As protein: CASSVGRSGNTIYF.

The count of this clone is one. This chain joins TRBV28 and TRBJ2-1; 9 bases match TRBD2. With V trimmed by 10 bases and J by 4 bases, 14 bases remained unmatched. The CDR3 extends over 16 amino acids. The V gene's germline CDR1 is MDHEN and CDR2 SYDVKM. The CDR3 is CANYPLGLAIYNEQFF. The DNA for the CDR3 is TGTGCCAATTACCCACTAGGACTAGCGATATACAATGAGCAGTTCTTC.

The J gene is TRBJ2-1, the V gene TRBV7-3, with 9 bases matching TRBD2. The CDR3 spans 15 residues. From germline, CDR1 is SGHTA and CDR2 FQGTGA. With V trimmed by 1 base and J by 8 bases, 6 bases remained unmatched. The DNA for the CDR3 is TGTGCCAGCAGCTTAAGCCTAGCGGGAACCCATGAGCAGTTCTTC. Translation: CASSLSLAGTHEQFF.

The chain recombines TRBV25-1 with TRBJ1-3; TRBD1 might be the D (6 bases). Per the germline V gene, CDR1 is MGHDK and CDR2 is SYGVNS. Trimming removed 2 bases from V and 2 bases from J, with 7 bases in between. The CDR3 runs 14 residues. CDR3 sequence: CASSEQGTGNTIYF. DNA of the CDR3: TGTGCCAGCAGTGAACAGGGGACTGGAAACACCATATATTTT.

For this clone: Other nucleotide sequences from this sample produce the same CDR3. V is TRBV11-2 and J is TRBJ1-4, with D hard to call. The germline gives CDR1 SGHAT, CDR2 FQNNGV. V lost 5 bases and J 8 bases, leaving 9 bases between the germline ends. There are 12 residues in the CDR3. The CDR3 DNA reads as TGTGCCAGCAGCCCCCGTGGGGAAAAACTGTTTTTT. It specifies CASSPRGEKLFF.

CDR3 DNA: TGTGCCAGCAGTTATGGACAGGGGTCCTACGAGCAGTACTTC. As protein: CASSYGQGSYEQYF. V and J are TRBV6-1 and TRBJ2-7, with 9 nucleotides matching TRBD1. The CDR3 contains 14 residues. Germline V CDR1 and CDR2: MNHNS, SASEGT. V lost 5 bases and J lost 1; bases outside the gene matches: 3.

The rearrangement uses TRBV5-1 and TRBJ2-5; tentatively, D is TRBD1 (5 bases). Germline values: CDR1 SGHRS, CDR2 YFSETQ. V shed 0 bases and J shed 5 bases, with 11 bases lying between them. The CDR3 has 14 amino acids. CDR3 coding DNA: TGCGCCAGCAGCTTGGGTGACAGTCTGGAGACCCAGTACTTC. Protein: CASSLGDSLETQYF.

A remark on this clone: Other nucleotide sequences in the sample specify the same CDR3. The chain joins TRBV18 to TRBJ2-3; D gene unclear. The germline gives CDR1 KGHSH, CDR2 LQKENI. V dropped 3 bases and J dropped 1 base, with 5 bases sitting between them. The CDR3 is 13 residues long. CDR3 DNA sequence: TGTGCCAGCTCACCGTCGGGCACAGATACGCAGTATTTT. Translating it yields CASSPSGTDTQYF.

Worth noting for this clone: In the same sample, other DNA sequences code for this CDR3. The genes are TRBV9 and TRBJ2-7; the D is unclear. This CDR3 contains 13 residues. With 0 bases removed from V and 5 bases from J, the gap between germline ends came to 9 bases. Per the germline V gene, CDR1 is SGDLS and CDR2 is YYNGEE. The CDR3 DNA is TGTGCCAGCAGCGTAGTTCCAGGCAACGAGCAGTACTTC. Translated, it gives CASSVVPGNEQYF.

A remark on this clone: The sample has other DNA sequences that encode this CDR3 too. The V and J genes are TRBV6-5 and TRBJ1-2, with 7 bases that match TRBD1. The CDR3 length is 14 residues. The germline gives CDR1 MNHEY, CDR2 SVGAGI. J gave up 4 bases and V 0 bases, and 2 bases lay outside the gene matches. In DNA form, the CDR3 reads TGTGCCAGCAGTTACTCGGGACAGAGCTATGGCTACACCTTC. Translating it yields CASSYSGQSYGYTF.

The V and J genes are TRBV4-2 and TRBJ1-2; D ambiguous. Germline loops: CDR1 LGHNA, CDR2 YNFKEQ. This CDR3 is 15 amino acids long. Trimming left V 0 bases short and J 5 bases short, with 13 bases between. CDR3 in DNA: TGTGCCAGCAGCCAAGATAGGGTAGGTTGGTATGGCTACACCTTC. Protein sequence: CASSQDRVGWYGYTF.

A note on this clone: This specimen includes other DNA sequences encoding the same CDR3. This CDR3 reads CASSVGPGTDTQYF. Here the CDR3 DNA reads TGTGCCAGCAGCGTAGGCCCGGGAACAGATACGCAGTATTTT. The chain has TRBV9 and TRBJ2-3; D is perhaps TRBD2 (5 bases). V lost 0 bases and J 3 bases, leaving 8 bases between the germline ends. Germline V gene sequence: CDR1 SGDLS, CDR2 YYNGEE. The CDR3 is 14 amino acids.

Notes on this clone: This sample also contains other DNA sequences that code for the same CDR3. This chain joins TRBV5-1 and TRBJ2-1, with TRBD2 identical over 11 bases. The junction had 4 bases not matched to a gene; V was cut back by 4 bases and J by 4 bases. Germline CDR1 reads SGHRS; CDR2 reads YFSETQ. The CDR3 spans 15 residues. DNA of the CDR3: TGCGCCAGCAGCCTGCTAGCGGGAGGATACAATGAGCAGTTCTTC. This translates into CASSLLAGGYNEQFF.

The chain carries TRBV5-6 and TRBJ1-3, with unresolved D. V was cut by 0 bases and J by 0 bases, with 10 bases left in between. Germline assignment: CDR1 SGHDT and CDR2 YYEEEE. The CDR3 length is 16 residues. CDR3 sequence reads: CASSLVSLTSGNTIYF. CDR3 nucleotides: TGTGCCAGCAGCTTGGTATCACTGACCTCTGGAAACACCATATATTTT.

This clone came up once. The CDR3 DNA follows: TGTGCCACCAGCTTTTCCGGTAGCGGTGAAAAACTGTTTTTT. This sequence encodes CATSFSGSGEKLFF. The V call is TRBV15, the J call TRBJ1-4; D remains ambiguous. This CDR3 is built from 14 residues. V lost 5 bases, J lost 7 bases, and 14 bases lay in between. Germline V lookup: CDR1 LNHNV, CDR2 YYDKDF (reference sequence).

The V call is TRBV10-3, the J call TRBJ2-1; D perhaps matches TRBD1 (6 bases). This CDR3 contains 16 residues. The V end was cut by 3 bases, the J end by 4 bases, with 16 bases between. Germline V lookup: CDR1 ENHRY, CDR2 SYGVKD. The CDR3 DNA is TGTGCCATCAGTGATTCACCAGGGGTCGGGTACAATGAGCAGTTCTTC. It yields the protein CAISDSPGVGYNEQFF.

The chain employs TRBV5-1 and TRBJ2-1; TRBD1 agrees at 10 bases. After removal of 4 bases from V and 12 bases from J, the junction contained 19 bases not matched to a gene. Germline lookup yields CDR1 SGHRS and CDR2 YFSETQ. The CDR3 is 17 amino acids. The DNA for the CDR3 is TGCGCCAGCAGCCGAGGGACAGGGGACGGGACCGACTATTCGCAGTTCTTC. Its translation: CASSRGTGDGTDYSQFF. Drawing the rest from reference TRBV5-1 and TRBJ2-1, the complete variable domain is KAGVTQTPRYLIKTRGQQVTLSCSPISGHRSVSWYQQTPGQGLQFLFEYFSETQRNKGNFPGRFSGRQFSNSRSEMNVSTLELGDSALYLCASSRGTGDGTDYSQFFGPGTRLTVL.

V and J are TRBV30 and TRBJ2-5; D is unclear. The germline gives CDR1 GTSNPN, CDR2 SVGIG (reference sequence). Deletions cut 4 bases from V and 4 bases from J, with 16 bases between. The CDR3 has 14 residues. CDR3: CAWTLAPSLETQYF. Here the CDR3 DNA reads TGTGCCTGGACCTTAGCTCCTTCATTAGAGACCCAGTACTTC.

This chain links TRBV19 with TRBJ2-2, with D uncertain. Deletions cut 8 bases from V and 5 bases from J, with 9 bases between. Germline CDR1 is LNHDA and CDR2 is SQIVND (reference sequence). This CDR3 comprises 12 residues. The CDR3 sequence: CASGVGTGELFF. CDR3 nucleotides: TGTGCCAGTGGGGTAGGGACCGGGGAGCTGTTTTTT.

In nucleotides, the CDR3 is TGTGCCAGCACGGTAACCGACTATGGCTACACCTTC. The encoded protein is CASTVTDYGYTF. The chain combines TRBV6-1 with TRBJ1-2, with no clear D. Germline loops: CDR1 MNHNS, CDR2 SASEGT. The CDR3 has 12 amino acids. The V end was cut by 7 bases, the J end by 3 bases, with 9 bases between.

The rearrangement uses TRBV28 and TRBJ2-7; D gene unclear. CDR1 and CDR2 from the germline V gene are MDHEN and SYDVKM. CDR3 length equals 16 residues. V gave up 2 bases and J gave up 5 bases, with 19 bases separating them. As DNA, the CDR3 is TGTGCCAGCAGTTTAAGCGAGGCAGGATCTATGAACGAGCAGTACTTC. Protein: CASSLSEAGSMNEQYF.

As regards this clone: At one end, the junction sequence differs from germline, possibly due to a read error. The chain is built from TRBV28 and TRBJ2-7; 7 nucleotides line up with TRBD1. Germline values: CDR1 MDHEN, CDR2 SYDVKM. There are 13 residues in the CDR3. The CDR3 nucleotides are TGTGCCAGCAGTCCCAGCAGTGACAGGGCCAAAGACTTC. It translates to CASSPSSDRAKDF.

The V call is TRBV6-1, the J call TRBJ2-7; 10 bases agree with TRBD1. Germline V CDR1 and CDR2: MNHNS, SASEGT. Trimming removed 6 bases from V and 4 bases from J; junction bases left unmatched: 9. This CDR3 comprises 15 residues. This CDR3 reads CASRKPGQGFYEQYF. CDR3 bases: TGTGCCAGCAGAAAACCGGGACAGGGGTTTTACGAGCAGTACTTC.

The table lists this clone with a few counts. DNA for the CDR3: TGTGCCTGGACGGGAAGAACTAATGAAAAACTGTTTTTT. Amino acids: CAWTGRTNEKLFF. The genes are TRBV30 and TRBJ1-4, with D hard to call. CDR3 length: 13 residues. Germline lookup yields CDR1 GTSNPN and CDR2 SVGIG (reference sequence). Trimming left V 4 bases short and J 1 base short, with 7 bases between. Drawing the rest from reference TRBV30 and TRBJ1-4, the complete variable domain is SQTIHQWPATLVQPVGSPLSLECTVEGTSNPNLYWYRQAAGRGLQLLFYSVGIGQISSEVPQNLSASRPQDRQFILSSKKLLLSDSGFYLCAWTGRTNEKLFFGSGTQLSVL.